This T cell receptor beta chain stems from a study of cytomegalovirus exposure and HLA in healthy donors. The PCR employed 60 Vbeta primers together with 13 Jbeta primers. Profiling relied on immunoSEQ multiplex PCR, and the TCRdb table lists in-frame clones only, not all of them. The sample records more than 110,000 clones, roughly 9.8% being singletons. In its sample, this clone was seen a few times. V lost 11 bases to trimming and J lost 2 bases; unmatched junction nucleotides: 11. CDR3 length: 14 amino acids. Germline loops: CDR1 MDHEN, CDR2 SYDVKM. The sequencing input was PBMCs. This clonotype was sampled from a man aged 50-59 years in good health and CMV-seronegative. The gene calls are TRBV28 and TRBJ1-1; 7 nucleotides line up with TRBD1. This CDR3 is CAGQTGTGNTEAFF. The CDR3 coding sequence is TGTGCCGGACAGACAGGGACGGGAAACACTGAAGCTTTCTTT.